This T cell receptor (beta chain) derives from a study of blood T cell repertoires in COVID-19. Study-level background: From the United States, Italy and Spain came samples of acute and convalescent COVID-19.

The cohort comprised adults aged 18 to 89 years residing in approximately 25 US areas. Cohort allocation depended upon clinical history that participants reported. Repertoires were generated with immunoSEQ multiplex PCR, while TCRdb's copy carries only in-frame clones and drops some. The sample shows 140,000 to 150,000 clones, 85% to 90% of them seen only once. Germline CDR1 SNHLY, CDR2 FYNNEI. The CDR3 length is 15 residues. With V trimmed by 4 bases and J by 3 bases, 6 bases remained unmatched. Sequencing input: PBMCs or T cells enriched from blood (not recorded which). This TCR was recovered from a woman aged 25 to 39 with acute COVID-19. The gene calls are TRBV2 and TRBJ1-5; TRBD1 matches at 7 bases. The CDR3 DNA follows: TGTGCCAGCAGTGCGACGACAGGGTACAATCAGCCCCAGCATTTT. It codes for CASSATTGYNQPQHF. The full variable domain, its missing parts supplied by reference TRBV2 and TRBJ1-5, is EPEVTQTPSHQVTQMGQEVILRCVPISNHLYFYWYRQILGQKVEFLVSFYNNEISEKSEIFDDQFSVERPDGSNFTLKIRSTKLEDSAMYFCASSATTGYNQPQHFGDGTRLSIL.